These T cell receptor beta chains were read from a single sample in a study of early T cells in non-severe SARS-CoV-2 infection. TCRdb passed the 5' RACE reads through MiXCR, listing each CDR3 protein once. The sample comprises about 60,000 distinct CDR3 sequences, 8.5% to 10% of which are singletons, and about 9.4% rests with the top ten. Source material: whole blood. These receptors all come from an adult who was a healthcare worker with PCR-confirmed SARS-CoV-2 infection or an uninfected control (not recorded which). Both conserved end residues are part of each CDR3. The D gene is left open where the match is weak. Size values are once, few and many counts, or a class for expanded clones, and some rows have none.

V gene	clone size	CDR3 length	D gene	J gene	CDR3 DNA	CDR3 protein
TRBV7-3	many	14	NA	TRBJ2-7	TGTGCCAGCAGCTCCGCCGGGACCCCCTACGAGCAGTACTTC	CASSSAGTPYEQYF
TRBV9	many	15	TRBD2	TRBJ2-1	TGTGCCAGCAGCGTAAATAGCGGGAGGACCGATGAGCAGTTCTTC	CASSVNSGRTDEQFF
TRBV7-2	many	12	NA	TRBJ2-7	TGTGCCAGCAGCGCGACTGGCCTAGAGCAGTACTTC	CASSATGLEQYF
TRBV12-3/TRBV12-4	few	14	TRBD1	TRBJ1-4	TGTGCCAGCAGACAGGGGGCTGGGGGTGAAAAACTGTTTTTT	CASRQGAGGEKLFF
TRBV4-1	many	17	TRBD1	TRBJ1-3	TGCGCCAGCAGCCTTAAAGGGACAGGGTTGGCTGGAAACACCATATATTTT	CASSLKGTGLAGNTIYF
TRBV7-2	few	14	NA	TRBJ2-7	TGTGCCAGCAGCTTAGAGTCAGCTTCCTACGAGCAGTACTTC	CASSLESASYEQYF
TRBV29-1	few	11	NA	TRBJ2-5	TGCAGCGTTGGTAGGCAAGAGACCCAGTACTTC	CSVGRQETQYF
TRBV6-5	many	15	TRBD1	TRBJ1-2	TGTGCCAGCAGTTACCGAACAGGGGGCGGATATGGCTACACCTTC	CASSYRTGGGYGYTF
TRBV6-2/TRBV6-3	few	13	TRBD2	TRBJ2-3	TGTGCCACCACTAGCGCCGGAGGGTATACGCAGTATTTT	CATTSAGGYTQYF
TRBV18	many	15	TRBD2	TRBJ2-3	TGTGCCAGCAGCCCACGGACTAGCGGCACAGATACGCAGTATTTT	CASSPRTSGTDTQYF
TRBV2	few	13	NA	TRBJ2-5	TGTGCCAGCAGCTACTACGACCAAGAGACCCAGTACTTC	CASSYYDQETQYF
TRBV7-3	NA	17	TRBD2	TRBJ2-3	TGTGCCAGCAGCTTTTTACCGGGACTAGCGGGAGAAGATACGCAGTATTTT	CASSFLPGLAGEDTQYF
TRBV7-9	few	13	TRBD2	TRBJ2-7	TGTGCCAGCAGCTTAGGGGCGGGGGGCGAGCAGTACTTC	CASSLGAGGEQYF
TRBV20-1	many	11	NA	TRBJ1-3	TGCAGTGCTATGTTTGGAAACACCATATATTTT	CSAMFGNTIYF
TRBV7-2	many	13	NA	TRBJ2-5	TGTGCCAGCAGCTTATCTTACCAAGAGACCCAGTACTTC	CASSLSYQETQYF
TRBV18	few	15	TRBD1	TRBJ2-7	TGTGCCAGCTCACCCGTCGGACAGGGCAACTACGAGCAGTACTTC	CASSPVGQGNYEQYF
TRBV5-1	many	13	TRBD1	TRBJ2-5	TGCGCCAGCAGCAAGACAGGGCTGGAGACCCAGTACTTC	CASSKTGLETQYF
TRBV7-9	NA	15	NA	TRBJ1-1	TGTGCCAGCAGCCCCGAAGGCATTACGAACACTGAAGCTTTCTTT	CASSPEGITNTEAFF
TRBV20-1	NA	13	NA	TRBJ2-5	TGCAGTGCTAGTAGTTGGGGGGCAGAGACCCAGTACTTC	CSASSWGAETQYF
TRBV20-1	NA	16	NA	TRBJ2-3	TGCAGTGCTAGACCTCTTGGGTCCTCGAGCACAGATACGCAGTATTTT	CSARPLGSSSTDTQYF
TRBV4-3	NA	18	TRBD1	TRBJ1-6	TGCGCCAGCAGCCAGGGACAGGGTTTTAGCTCCTATAATTCACCCCTCCACTTT	CASSQGQGFSSYNSPLHF
TRBV11-2	NA	12	NA	TRBJ2-1	TGTGCCAGCAGCTTAGACGACAATGAGCAGTTCTTC	CASSLDDNEQFF
TRBV9	many	19	NA	TRBJ2-3	TGTGCCAGCAGCGCCCCCCAGCGAGGCGGGTCCTTTAGCACAGATACGCAGTATTTT	CASSAPQRGGSFSTDTQYF
TRBV15	NA	15	NA	TRBJ1-1	TGTGCCACCAGCCCCCCTGAGGGGGTGAACACTGAAGCTTTCTTT	CATSPPEGVNTEAFF